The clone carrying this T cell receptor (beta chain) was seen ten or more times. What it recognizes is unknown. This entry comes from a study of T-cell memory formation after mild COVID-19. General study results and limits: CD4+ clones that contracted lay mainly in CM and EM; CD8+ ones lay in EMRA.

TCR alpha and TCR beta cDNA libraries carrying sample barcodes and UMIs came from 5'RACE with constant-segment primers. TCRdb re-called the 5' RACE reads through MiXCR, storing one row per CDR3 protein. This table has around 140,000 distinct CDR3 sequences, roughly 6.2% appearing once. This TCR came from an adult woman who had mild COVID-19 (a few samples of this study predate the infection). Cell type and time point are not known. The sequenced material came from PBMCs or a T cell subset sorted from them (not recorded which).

Here the CDR3 reads CASSPRATGGSNNQPQHF. In DNA, the CDR3 is TGTGCCAGCTCACCGAGGGCCACAGGGGGATCTAATAATCAGCCCCAGCATTTT. The chain carries TRBV18 and TRBJ1-5, with TRBD1 matching over 8 bases. The CDR3 has 18 residues. With V trimmed by 3 bases and J by 4 bases, 14 bases remained unmatched. Germline lookup yields CDR1 KGHSH and CDR2 LQKENI.